A selection of T cell receptor beta chains follows, all from one sample in a study of response to subunit inactivated influenza vaccine. Using its own MiXCR run on the RT-PCR reads, TCRdb lists one record per CDR3 protein. The sample records around 180,000 distinct CDR3 sequences, about 10% being singletons. This material consisted of non-naive T cells sorted from PBMCs, taken on the day of vaccination. Source of these receptors: a middle-aged man who received an inactivated influenza vaccine. Both conserved end residues are part of each CDR3. D genes are given only for firm matches. Some rows have no size entry. The others give once, few or many, or a class for an expanded clone.

>TRBD2|TRBJ2-3|TRBV10-3|many
CAISEVAGGTTDTQYF
TGTGCCATCAGTGAGGTAGCGGGGGGCACCACAGATACGCAGTATTTT
>TRBD2|TRBJ2-3|TRBV20-1|few
CSARATHFLADHPDTQYF
TGCAGTGCTAGAGCTACCCATTTCCTAGCGGACCATCCAGATACGCAGTATTTT
>NA|TRBJ2-5|TRBV5-1|few
CASSLGGWRETQYF
TGCGCCAGCAGCTTGGGAGGCTGGAGAGAGACCCAGTACTTC
>TRBD1|TRBJ1-1|TRBV29-1|many
CSVVGQGREAFF
TGCAGCGTTGTGGGACAGGGTCGGGAGGCTTTCTTT
>TRBD1|TRBJ2-3|TRBV27|NA
CASKDGQGSLYTQYF
TGTGCCAGCAAAGACGGACAGGGGTCCCTGTATACGCAGTATTTT
>NA|TRBJ1-1|TRBV20-1|many
CSARRGRDTEAFF
TGCAGTGCTCGCAGGGGAAGGGACACTGAAGCTTTCTTT
>TRBD1|TRBJ2-3|TRBV24-1|few
CATSDLPGTASAQYF
TGTGCCACCAGTGATCTGCCTGGGACAGCAAGTGCGCAGTATTTT
>NA|TRBJ1-2|TRBV29-1|many
CSVDTGSYGYTF
TGCAGCGTTGACACAGGCTCCTATGGCTACACCTTC
>NA|TRBJ2-3|TRBV10-3|many
CAISSSTEDTQYF
TGTGCCATCAGTTCTTCGACGGAGGATACGCAGTATTTT
>NA|TRBJ2-2|TRBV7-2|many
CASRGKGRVNTGELFF
TGTGCCAGCAGAGGCAAGGGAAGGGTGAACACCGGGGAGCTGTTTTTT
>NA|TRBJ1-2|TRBV5-1|many
CASSFIGQGYGYTF
TGCGCCAGCAGCTTTATAGGCCAGGGGTATGGCTACACCTTC
>NA|TRBJ2-2|TRBV3-1|few
CASSQRSNTGELFF
TGTGCCAGCAGCCAACGATCGAACACCGGGGAGCTGTTTTTT